This T cell receptor beta chain was found in a study of cytomegalovirus exposure and HLA in healthy donors. Study-level results: A missense DCLRE1C variant was associated with V- and J-gene trimming of TCR beta chains in a later analysis, and an independent cohort replicated the association.

The PCR was carried out with 60 Vbeta primers and 13 Jbeta primers. Clones were read by immunoSEQ multiplex PCR, and TCRdb kept only the in-frame ones, dropping some. The table shows 200,000 to 250,000 clones, with just under 85% occurring only once. As for this clone: What it recognizes is unknown.

The CDR3 loop spans 15 amino acids. The V gene's germline CDR1 is SGHTA and CDR2 FQGNSA. The V end was cut by 0 bases, the J end by 6 bases, with 12 bases between. The donors, nominally healthy at sampling, likely had unrecorded immune exposures. This TCR was sampled from a woman in her thirties or forties in good health and CMV-seronegative. The J gene is TRBJ1-5, the V gene TRBV7-2; D may be TRBD1 (5 bases). The sample was PBMCs. The CDR3 sequence: CASSLAIGGSQPQHF. In DNA, the CDR3 is TGTGCCAGCAGCTTAGCGATCGGGGGTAGTCAGCCCCAGCATTTT.